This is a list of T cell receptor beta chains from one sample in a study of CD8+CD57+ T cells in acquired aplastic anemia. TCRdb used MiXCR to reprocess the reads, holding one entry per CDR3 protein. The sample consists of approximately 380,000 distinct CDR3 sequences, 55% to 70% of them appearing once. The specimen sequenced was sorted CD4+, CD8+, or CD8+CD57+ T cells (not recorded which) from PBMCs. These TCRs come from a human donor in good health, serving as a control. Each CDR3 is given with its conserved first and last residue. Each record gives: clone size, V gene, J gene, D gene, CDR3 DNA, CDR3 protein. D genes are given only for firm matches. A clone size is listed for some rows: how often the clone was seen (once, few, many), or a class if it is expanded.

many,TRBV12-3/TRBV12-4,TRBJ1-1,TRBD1,TGTGCCAGCAGTTCAGGGGGCTCGGACACTGAAGCTTTCTTT,CASSSGGSDTEAFF
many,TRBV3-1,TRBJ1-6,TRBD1,TGTGCCAGCAGCCATGGGACAGCGTATAATTCACCCCTCCACTTT,CASSHGTAYNSPLHF
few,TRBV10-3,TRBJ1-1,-,TGTGCCATCAGTGGTCGGCTAGCGGGGGATGGTGAAGCTTTCTTT,CAISGRLAGDGEAFF
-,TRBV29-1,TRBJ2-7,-,TGCAGCGTTGAAGGGGACCACGAGCAGTACTTC,CSVEGDHEQYF
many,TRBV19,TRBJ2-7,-,TGTGCCAGTAGTAACAAAATCTACGAGCAGTACTTC,CASSNKIYEQYF
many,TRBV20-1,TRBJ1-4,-,TGCAGTGCATCGAGGACCGATGAAAAACTGTTTTTT,CSASRTDEKLFF
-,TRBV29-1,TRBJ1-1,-,TGCAGCGTGGCAAAGGGGCGCGACACTGAAGCTTTCTTT,CSVAKGRDTEAFF
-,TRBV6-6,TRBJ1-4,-,TGTGCCAGCAGAAGAGACGGCCTGAGGGATGAAAAACTGTTTTTT,CASRRDGLRDEKLFF
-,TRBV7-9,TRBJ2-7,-,TGTGCCAGCAGCTTCGGGCTGGGAGCGAAGCAGTACTTC,CASSFGLGAKQYF
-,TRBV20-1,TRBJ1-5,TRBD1,TGCAGTGCTTATGCGACAGGGAATGGTATTAGCAATCAGCCCCAGCATTTT,CSAYATGNGISNQPQHF
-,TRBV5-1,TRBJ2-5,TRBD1,TGCGCCAGCAGTAAAGACAGGGGCGAGGCCCAGTACTTC,CASSKDRGEAQYF
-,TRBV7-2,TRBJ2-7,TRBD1,TGTGCCAGCAGCCTCACAGGGACAGGCTATAATCCACACTTC,CASSLTGTGYNPHF
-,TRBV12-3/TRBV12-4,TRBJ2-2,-,TGTGCCAGCAGTTCAGGTTCGCGGGTTGGAGCGGTCGAGCTGTTTTTT,CASSSGSRVGAVELFF
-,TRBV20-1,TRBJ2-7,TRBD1,TGCAGTGCTAGGGTAGGGACAGCCAACAAGTACTTC,CSARVGTANKYF
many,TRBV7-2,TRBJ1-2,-,TGTGCCAGCAGCTTAGACAGGACTCACTATGGCTACACCTTC,CASSLDRTHYGYTF
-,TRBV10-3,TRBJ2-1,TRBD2,TGTGCCATCAGTGCCGGGACTAGCGCGGACAATGAGCAGTTCTTC,CAISAGTSADNEQFF
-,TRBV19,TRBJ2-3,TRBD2,TGTGCCAGTAGTTCTAGCGGGGGGGGACGCACAGATACGCAGTATTTT,CASSSSGGGRTDTQYF
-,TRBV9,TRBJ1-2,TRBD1,TGTGCCAGCAGTTTAAACAGGGGGCAGAGGGACACCTTC,CASSLNRGQRDTF
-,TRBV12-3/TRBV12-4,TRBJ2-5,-,TGTGCCAGCAGGGTAGGGGGGACGCAAGAGACCCAGTACTTC,CASRVGGTQETQYF
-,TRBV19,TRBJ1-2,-,TGTGCCAGCAGTACGATAGCTAACTATGGGTACTCCTTC,CASSTIANYGYSF
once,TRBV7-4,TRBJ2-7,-,TGTGCCAGCAGCTCAGGGGGGGGAGGTAACACTGAAGATTACTTC,CASSSGGGGNTEDYF
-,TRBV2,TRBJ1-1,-,TGTGCCAGCAGTGACATCTCCATGAACACTGAGGCTTTCTTT,CASSDISMNTEAFF
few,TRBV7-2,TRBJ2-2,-,TGTGCCAGCAGCCCTCAACGAGGGGGCACCGGGGAGCTGTTTTTT,CASSPQRGGTGELFF
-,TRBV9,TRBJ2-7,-,-,CASRSGNNEQFFDF
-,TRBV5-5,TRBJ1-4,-,TGTGCCAGCAGCTTCTACATCGGCAGTGCTAGAGATGACTCCTGGGGGCTAACTAATGAAAAACTGTTTTTT,CASSFYIGSARDDSWGLTNEKLFF
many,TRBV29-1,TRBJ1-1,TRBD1,TGCAGCGTTCAAACCCCGAAGGCCGGGACAGGGGGCGAAGCTTTCTTT,CSVQTPKAGTGGEAFF
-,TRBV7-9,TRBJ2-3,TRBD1,TGTGCCAGCAGCCCTCAACAGGGGCTTCTCACAGATACGCAGTATTTT,CASSPQQGLLTDTQYF
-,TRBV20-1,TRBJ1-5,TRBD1,TGCAGTGCTGGAGCGGGGACAGGGGCCAATCAGCCCCAGCATTTT,CSAGAGTGANQPQHF
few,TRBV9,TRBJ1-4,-,TGTGCCAGCTCACCACCCGCCAGGGCCTCAGGTCGAAGTGAAAAACTGTTTTTT,CASSPPARASGRSEKLFF
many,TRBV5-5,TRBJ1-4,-,TGTGCCAGCAGCTGGACAGTCAATGAAAAACTGTTTTTT,CASSWTVNEKLFF
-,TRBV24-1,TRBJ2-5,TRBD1,TGTGCCACCAGGGGACAGGGGACGGAGACCCAGTACTTC,CATRGQGTETQYF
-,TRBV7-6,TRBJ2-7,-,TGTGCCAGCAGCGTAGGGGAGGGGGACGCCTTCGAGCCGTACTTC,CASSVGEGDAFEPYF